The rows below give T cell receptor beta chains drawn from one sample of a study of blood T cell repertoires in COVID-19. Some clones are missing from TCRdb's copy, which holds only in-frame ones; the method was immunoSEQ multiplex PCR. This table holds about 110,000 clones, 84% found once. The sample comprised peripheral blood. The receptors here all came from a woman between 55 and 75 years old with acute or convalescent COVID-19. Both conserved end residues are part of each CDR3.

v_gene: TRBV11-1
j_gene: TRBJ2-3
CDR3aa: CASSLLRGNTDTQYF

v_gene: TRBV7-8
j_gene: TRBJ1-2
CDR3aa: CASSPDRNGYTF

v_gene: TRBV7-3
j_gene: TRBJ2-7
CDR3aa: CASSLRLGRDYEQYF

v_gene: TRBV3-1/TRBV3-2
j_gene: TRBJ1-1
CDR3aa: CASSFNRDTEAFF

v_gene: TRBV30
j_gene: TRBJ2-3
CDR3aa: CAWDQQGDTQYF

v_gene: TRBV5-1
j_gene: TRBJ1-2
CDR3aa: CASSLEGREVDGYTF

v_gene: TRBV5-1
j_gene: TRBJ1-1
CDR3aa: CASSAGQGAAEAFF

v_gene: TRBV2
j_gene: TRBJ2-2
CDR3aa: CASGREHTGELFF

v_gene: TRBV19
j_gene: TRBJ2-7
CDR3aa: CASRRTMSSYEQYF

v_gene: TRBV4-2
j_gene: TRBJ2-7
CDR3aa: CASSQGASYEQYF

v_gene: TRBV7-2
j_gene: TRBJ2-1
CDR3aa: CASSLVSVYNEQFF

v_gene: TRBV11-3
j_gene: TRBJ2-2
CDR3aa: CASSPSWGRDTGELFF

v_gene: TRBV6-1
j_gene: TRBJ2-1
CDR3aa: CASSAKPQLAGEVGEQFF

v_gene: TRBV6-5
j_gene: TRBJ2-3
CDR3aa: CASSYDRDTQYF

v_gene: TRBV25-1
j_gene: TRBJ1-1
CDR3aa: CASSRTGNTEAFF

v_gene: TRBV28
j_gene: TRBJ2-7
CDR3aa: CASIGGALNYEQYF

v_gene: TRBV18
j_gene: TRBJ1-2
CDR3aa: CASSPDRGDYGYTF

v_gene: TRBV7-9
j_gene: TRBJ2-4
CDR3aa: CASSPQTGVNIQYF

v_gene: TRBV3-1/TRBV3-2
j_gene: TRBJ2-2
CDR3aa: CASSQDGTANTGELFF

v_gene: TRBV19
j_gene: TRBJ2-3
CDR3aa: CASSIDRGGATDTQYF

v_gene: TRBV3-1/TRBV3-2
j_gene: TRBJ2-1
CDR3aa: CASSRERRQSYNEQFF

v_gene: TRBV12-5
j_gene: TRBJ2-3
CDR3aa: CASGPGQADTQYF

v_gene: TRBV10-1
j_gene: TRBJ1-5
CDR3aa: CATPKIDRGPSNQPQHF

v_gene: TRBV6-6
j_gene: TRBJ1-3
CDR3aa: CASSYMSSGNTIYF

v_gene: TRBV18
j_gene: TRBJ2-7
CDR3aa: CASSRQGNDEQYF

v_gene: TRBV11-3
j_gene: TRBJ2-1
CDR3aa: CASSPGGRENNEQFF

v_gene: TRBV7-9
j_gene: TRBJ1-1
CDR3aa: CASRPRGVTGGTEAFF

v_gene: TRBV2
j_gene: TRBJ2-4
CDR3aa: CASSRGAKNIQYF

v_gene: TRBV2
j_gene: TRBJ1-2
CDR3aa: CASSEALQGAQGYTF

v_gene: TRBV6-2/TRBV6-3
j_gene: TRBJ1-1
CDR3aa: CASSRGPEAFF

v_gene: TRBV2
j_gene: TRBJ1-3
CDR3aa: CASSDTFGAGGNSGNTIYF

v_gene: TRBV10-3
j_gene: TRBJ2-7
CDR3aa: CAIRPGTRSYEQYF

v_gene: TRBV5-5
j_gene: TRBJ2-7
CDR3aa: CASSLAASGSYEQYF

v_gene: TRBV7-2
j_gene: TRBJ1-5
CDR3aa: CASSLGWGQGMGNQPQHF

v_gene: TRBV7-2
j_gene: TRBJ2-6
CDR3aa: CASSTDRAGANVLTF

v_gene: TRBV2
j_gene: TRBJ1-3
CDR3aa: CASSGQGAWGNTIYF

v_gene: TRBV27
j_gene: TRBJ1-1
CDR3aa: CASRGGGAEAFF

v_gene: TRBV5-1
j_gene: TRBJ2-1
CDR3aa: CASSPTSAAYNEQFF

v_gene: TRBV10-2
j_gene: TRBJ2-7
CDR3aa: CASSDAGQQYF

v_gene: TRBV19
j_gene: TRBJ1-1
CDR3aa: CASSPRRGQGENEAFF

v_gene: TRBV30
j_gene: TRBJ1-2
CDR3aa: CAGDRRRGESYGYTF

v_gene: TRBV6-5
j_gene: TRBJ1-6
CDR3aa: CASSEGAGNSPLHF

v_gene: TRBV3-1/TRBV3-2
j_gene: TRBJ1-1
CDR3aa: CASSQGQGGTEAFF

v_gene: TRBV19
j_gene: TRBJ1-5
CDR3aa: CASSIAPGMDQPQHF

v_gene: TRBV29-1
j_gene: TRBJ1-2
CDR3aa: CSVLGQGNQNYGYTF

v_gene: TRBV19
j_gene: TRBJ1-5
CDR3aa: CASSMVRGSNQPQHF

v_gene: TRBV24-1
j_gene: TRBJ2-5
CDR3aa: CATSDPYSVRETQYF

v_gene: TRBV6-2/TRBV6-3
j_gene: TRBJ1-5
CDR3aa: CASSYPPGQGADLLSNQPQHF

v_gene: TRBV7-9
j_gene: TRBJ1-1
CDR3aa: CASSRPRNTEAFF

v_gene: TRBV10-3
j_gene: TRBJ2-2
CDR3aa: CAIRISLAGGPWDTGELFF

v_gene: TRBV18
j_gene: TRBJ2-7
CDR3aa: CASSPPSLAAYEQYF